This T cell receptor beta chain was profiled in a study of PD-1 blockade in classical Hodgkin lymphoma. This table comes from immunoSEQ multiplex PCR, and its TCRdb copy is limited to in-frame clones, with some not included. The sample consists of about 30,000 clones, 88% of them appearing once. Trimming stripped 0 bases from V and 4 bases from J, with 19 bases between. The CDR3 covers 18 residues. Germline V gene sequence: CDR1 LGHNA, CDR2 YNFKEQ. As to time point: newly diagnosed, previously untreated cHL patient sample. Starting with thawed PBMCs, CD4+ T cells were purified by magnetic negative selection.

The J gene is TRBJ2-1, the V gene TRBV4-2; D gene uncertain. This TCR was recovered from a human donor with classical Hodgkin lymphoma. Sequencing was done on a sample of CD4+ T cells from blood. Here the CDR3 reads CASSQDVRVTARYNEQFF. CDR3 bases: TGTGCCAGCAGCCAAGATGTAAGGGTGACGGCGAGGTACAATGAGCAGTTCTTC.